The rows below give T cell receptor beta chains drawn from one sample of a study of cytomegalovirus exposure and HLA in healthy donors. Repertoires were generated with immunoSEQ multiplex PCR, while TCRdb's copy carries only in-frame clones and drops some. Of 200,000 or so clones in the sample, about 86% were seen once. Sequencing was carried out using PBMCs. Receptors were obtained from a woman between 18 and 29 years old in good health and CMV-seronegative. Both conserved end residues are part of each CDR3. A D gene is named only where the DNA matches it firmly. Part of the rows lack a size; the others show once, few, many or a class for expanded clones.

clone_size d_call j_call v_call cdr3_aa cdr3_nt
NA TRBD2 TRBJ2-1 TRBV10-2 CASSRRSGRSRNEQFF TGCGCCAGCAGTCGGCGAAGCGGGAGGTCAAGAAATGAGCAGTTCTTC
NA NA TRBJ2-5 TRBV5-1 CASYRDFQETQYF TGCGCCAGCTATCGGGACTTCCAAGAGACCCAGTACTTC
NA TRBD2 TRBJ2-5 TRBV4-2 CASSSGTRWEETQYF TGTGCCAGCAGCTCTGGGACTAGATGGGAAGAGACCCAGTACTTC
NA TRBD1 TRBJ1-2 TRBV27 CASGGVRRQGDLANYGYTF TGTGCCAGCGGGGGAGTCCGGAGACAGGGGGACCTAGCTAACTATGGCTACACCTTC
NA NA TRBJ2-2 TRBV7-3 CASSLKPGITGELFF TGTGCCAGCAGCTTAAAACCGGGGATCACCGGGGAGCTGTTTTTT
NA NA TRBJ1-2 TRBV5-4 CASSPVEANRGYGYTF TGTGCCAGCAGCCCCGTAGAGGCCAACCGGGGCTATGGCTACACCTTC
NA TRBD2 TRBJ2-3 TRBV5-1 CASSEGWRERPDTQYF TGCGCCAGCAGCGAGGGATGGCGGGAGAGGCCAGATACGCAGTATTTT
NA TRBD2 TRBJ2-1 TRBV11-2 CASSRKTSGRGGYNEQFF TGTGCCAGCAGCCGTAAGACTAGCGGGAGGGGGGGGTACAATGAGCAGTTCTTC
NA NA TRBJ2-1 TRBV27 CASSDRESAKDEQFF TGTGCCAGCAGCGATCGGGAGTCGGCTAAAGATGAGCAGTTCTTC
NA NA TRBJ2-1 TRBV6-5 CASGRGADGNEQFF TGTGCCAGCGGCAGGGGCGCCGACGGTAATGAGCAGTTCTTC
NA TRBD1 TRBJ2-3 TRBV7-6 CASSLETGDTQYF TGTGCCAGCAGCTTAGAGACAGGGGATACGCAGTATTTT
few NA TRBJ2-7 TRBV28 CASSQVKQYF TGTGCCAGCAGTCAGGTGAAGCAGTACTTC
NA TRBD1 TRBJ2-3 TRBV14 CASSQMGQVEDTQYF TGTGCCAGCAGCCAAATGGGACAGGTTGAGGATACGCAGTATTTT
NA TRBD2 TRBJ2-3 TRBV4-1 CASSQEAGLSTDTQYF TGCGCCAGCAGCCAAGAAGCGGGGCTAAGCACAGATACGCAGTATTTT
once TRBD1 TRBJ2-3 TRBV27 CASSSPPGQGADTQYF TGTGCCAGCAGTTCACCGCCGGGACAGGGGGCAGATACGCAGTATTTT
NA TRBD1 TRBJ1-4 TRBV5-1 CASCRGDRGEKLFF TGCGCCAGCTGTAGGGGTGACAGGGGTGAAAAACTGTTTTTT
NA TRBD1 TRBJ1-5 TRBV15 CATSSATGTGWGQPQHF TGTGCCACCAGCAGCGCCACTGGGACAGGGTGGGGGCAGCCCCAGCATTTT
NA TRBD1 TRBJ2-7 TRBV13 CASSRQGSYEQYF TGTGCCAGCAGCCGACAGGGCTCCTACGAGCAGTACTTC
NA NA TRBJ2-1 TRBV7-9 CASSSAKGVYNEQFF TGTGCCAGCAGCTCTGCCAAGGGGGTTTACAATGAGCAGTTCTTC
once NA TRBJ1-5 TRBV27 CASSFYSNQPQHF TGTGCCAGCAGTTTTTATAGCAATCAGCCCCAGCATTTT
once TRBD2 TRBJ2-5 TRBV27 CASMLAGVPQETQYF TGTGCCAGCATGCTAGCGGGAGTTCCCCAAGAGACCCAGTACTTC
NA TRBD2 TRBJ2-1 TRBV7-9 CASSPSGGGSLTGEQFF TGTGCCAGCAGCCCGTCGGGAGGCGGGAGCCTAACGGGTGAGCAGTTCTTC
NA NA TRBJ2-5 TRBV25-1 CASSEVSDRWIQETQYF TGTGCCAGCAGTGAAGTGAGTGACAGGTGGATCCAAGAGACCCAGTACTTC
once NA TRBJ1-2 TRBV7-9 CASSLGTGFFYGYTF TGTGCCAGCAGCTTAGGAACAGGGTTTTTCTATGGCTACACCTTC
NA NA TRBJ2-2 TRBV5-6 CASSLENRANGELFF TGTGCCAGCAGCTTGGAAAACAGGGCGAACGGGGAGCTGTTTTTT
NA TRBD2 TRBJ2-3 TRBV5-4 CASSYRLADTDTQYF TGTGCCAGCAGCTATCGGCTAGCGGACACAGATACGCAGTATTTT
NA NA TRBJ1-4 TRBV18 CASSSRGRFTNEKLFF TGTGCCAGCTCATCCAGGGGCCGATTTACCAATGAAAAACTGTTTTTT
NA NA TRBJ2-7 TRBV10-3 CAISETSSYEQYF TGTGCCATCAGTGAGACAAGCTCCTACGAGCAGTACTTC
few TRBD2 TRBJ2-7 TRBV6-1 CATPGTSGYEQYF TGTGCCACCCCCGGGACTAGCGGCTACGAGCAGTACTTC
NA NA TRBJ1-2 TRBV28 CASSSGRGVGGYTF TGTGCCAGCAGTTCGGGCAGGGGAGTTGGGGGCTACACCTTC
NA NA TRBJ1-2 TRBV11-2 CASRPLPRAGGYTF TGTGCCAGCAGACCTTTGCCCCGCGCGGGAGGCTACACCTTC
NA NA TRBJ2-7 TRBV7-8 CASSFSQEGLNEQYF TGTGCCAGCAGCTTCTCCCAGGAGGGCCTGAACGAGCAGTACTTC
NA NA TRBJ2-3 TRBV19 CASSLPGEADTQYF TGTGCCAGTAGTTTACCGGGAGAGGCAGATACGCAGTATTTT
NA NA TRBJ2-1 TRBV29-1 CSVDRGMGSYNEQFF TGCAGCGTTGACCGGGGGATGGGCTCCTACAATGAGCAGTTCTTC
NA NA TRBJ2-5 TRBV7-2 CASSFSSGKETQYF TGTGCCAGCAGCTTTAGTAGCGGAAAAGAGACCCAGTACTTC
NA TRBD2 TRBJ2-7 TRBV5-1 CASSLETSGPYEQYF TGCGCCAGCAGCTTAGAGACTAGCGGACCCTACGAGCAGTACTTC
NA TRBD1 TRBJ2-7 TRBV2 CASSDRGWEQYF TGTGCCAGCAGCGACAGGGGGTGGGAGCAGTACTTC
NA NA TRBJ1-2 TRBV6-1 CASSSGNGYTF TGTGCCAGCAGTAGCGGGAATGGCTACACCTTC
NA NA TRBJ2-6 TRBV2 CASSESGLGANVLTF TGTGCCAGCAGTGAATCTGGGCTGGGGGCCAACGTCCTGACTTTC
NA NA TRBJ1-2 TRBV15 CATSRGSDYGYTF TGTGCCACCAGCAGAGGATCAGACTATGGCTACACCTTC
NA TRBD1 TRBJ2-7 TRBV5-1 CASSWGTGTYEQYF TGCGCCAGCAGCTGGGGGACAGGGACCTACGAGCAGTACTTC
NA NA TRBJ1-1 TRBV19 CASSTTGRGNTEAFF TGTGCCAGTAGTACTACAGGGAGGGGGAACACTGAAGCTTTCTTT
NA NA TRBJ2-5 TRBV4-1 CASSRQQEEGGENQYF TGCGCCAGCAGCCGACAACAAGAAGAGGGGGGGGAGAACCAGTACTTC
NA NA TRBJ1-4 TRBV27 CASRKFSATNEKLFF TGTGCCAGCAGAAAATTCAGTGCAACTAATGAAAAACTGTTTTTT
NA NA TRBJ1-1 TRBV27 CASSLLSGMNTEAFF TGTGCCAGCAGTTTGCTTTCTGGCATGAACACTGAAGCTTTCTTT
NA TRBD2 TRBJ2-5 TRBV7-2 CASSFETSGIQETQYF TGTGCCAGCAGCTTTGAAACTAGCGGGATCCAAGAGACCCAGTACTTC
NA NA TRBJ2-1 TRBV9 CATPRWREMGNEQFF TGTGCCACTCCCCGGTGGAGGGAGATGGGCAATGAGCAGTTCTTC
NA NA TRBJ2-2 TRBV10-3 CAISERSGDTGELFF TGTGCCATCAGTGAGCGTTCGGGGGACACCGGGGAGCTGTTTTTT